Presented here are 20 T cell receptor beta chains from one specimen sequenced in a study of blood T cell repertoires in COVID-19 (dated by TCRdb to the early 2020s). The receptor library was made with the immunoSEQ multiplex PCR assay. TCRdb carries this immuneACCESS record with in-frame sequences only. Its versions omit some clonotypes, under half of them owing to an unresolved V gene in the studies checked, with the rest unexplained. This sample gives over 200,000 clones in total; approximately 84% of them show up just once. Together, the top ten hold roughly 2% of the sample. The source material was peripheral blood. The receptors were gathered from a man aged 35 to 55 with active or convalescent COVID-19.

V gene TRBV6-5 combines with J gene TRBJ1-2, with 7 bases matching TRBD1. The germline V gene has CDR1 MNHEY and CDR2 SVGAGI. CDR3 length equals 14 residues. After removal of 5 bases from V and 7 bases from J, the junction contained 10 bases not matched to a gene. CDR3 in amino acids: CASSRATGEAGYTF. The CDR3 DNA follows: TGTGCCAGCAGTCGAGCTACAGGGGAGGCTGGCTACACCTTC.

V usage is TRBV6-4 and J usage is TRBJ1-5, with D unresolved. Germline V gene lookup returns CDR1 MRHNA and CDR2 SNTAGT. Deletions cut 4 bases from V and 0 bases from J, with 10 bases between. This CDR3 comprises 15 residues. The CDR3 DNA follows: TGTGCCAGCAGTGTGACCGGGGATAGCAATCAGCCCCAGCATTTT. It specifies CASSVTGDSNQPQHF.

This chain uses TRBV28 with TRBJ1-3; D not resolved. CDR1 and CDR2 from the germline V gene are MDHEN and SYDVKM. Trimming shortened V by 5 bases and J by 1 base, and 12 bases separated the two germline ends. The CDR3 is made up of 15 amino acids. This CDR3 reads CASSGQTLSGNTIYF. DNA of the CDR3: TGTGCCAGCAGTGGCCAAACCCTGTCTGGAAACACCATATATTTT.

The CDR3 sequence is CASSGGAFGVEKLFF. CDR3 nucleotides: TGTGCCAGCAGTGGGGGGGCGTTTGGTGTTGAAAAACTGTTTTTT. The chain is built from TRBV28 and TRBJ1-4; tentatively, D is TRBD1 (6 bases). V was cut by 5 bases and J by 7 bases, with 17 bases left in between. Looked up from germline, CDR1 is MDHEN and CDR2 is SYDVKM. The CDR3 is made up of 15 amino acids.

This clone was recorded many times. This chain links TRBV2 with TRBJ1-2; 9 nucleotides agree with TRBD1. Germline V gives CDR1 SNHLY, CDR2 FYNNEI. The ends lost 6 bases at V and 8 bases at J; junction bases unmatched: 16. The CDR3 length is 16 residues. This CDR3 reads CASRLKTGGMLTGYTF. CDR3 sequence (DNA): TGTGCCAGCAGGCTAAAGACAGGGGGTATGCTTACCGGCTACACCTTC. The whole variable domain, filled in from reference TRBV2 and TRBJ1-2, reads EPEVTQTPSHQVTQMGQEVILRCVPISNHLYFYWYRQILGQKVEFLVSFYNNEISEKSEIFDDQFSVERPDGSNFTLKIRSTKLEDSAMYFCASRLKTGGMLTGYTFGSGTRLTVV.

The chain is built from TRBV11-2 and TRBJ1-2; TRBD1 agrees at 7 bases. The J segment lost 2 bases and the V segment lost 1 base, leaving 13 bases of the junction unmatched. The CDR3 is 18 residues long. Germline V gives CDR1 SGHAT, CDR2 FQNNGV. CDR3 sequence: CASSLAVSRGPANYGYTF. The DNA of the CDR3 is TGTGCCAGCAGCTTAGCTGTTTCGAGGGGGCCAGCGAACTATGGCTACACCTTC. The full variable domain, its missing parts supplied by reference TRBV11-2 and TRBJ1-2, is EAGVAQSPRYKIIEKRQSVAFWCNPISGHATLYWYQQILGQGPKLLIQFQNNGVVDDSQLPKDRFSAERLKGVDSTLKIQPAKLEDSAVYLCASSLAVSRGPANYGYTFGSGTRLTVV.

The gene calls are TRBV7-9 and TRBJ2-1; TRBD1 might be the D (5 bases). This CDR3 contains 16 residues. V was pared by 3 bases and J by 6 bases, with 18 bases between. The germline V gene encodes CDR1 SEHNR and CDR2 FQNEAQ (reference sequence). CDR3 sequence: CASSFQGAFIGNEQFF. As DNA, the CDR3 is TGTGCCAGCAGCTTCCAAGGGGCGTTCATCGGCAATGAGCAGTTCTTC.

The chain has TRBV15 and TRBJ1-5; 11 bases line up with TRBD1. The CDR3 consists of 14 residues. J gave up 9 bases and V 3 bases, and 4 bases lay outside the gene matches. CDR1 and CDR2 from the germline V gene are LNHNV and YYDKDF (reference sequence). The CDR3 loop is CATSSGTGGRPQHF. CDR3 nucleotides: TGTGCCACCAGCAGTGGGACAGGGGGACGGCCCCAGCATTTT.

This clone was picked up a small number of times. This chain uses TRBV10-1 with TRBJ2-1; 12 bases line up with TRBD1. CDR1 and CDR2 from the germline V gene are WNHNN and SYGVQD (reference sequence). V gave up 4 bases and J gave up 6 bases; unmatched junction bases: 1. CDR3 length: 14 amino acids. The chain's CDR3 is CASSGGQGANEQFF. CDR3 in DNA: TGCGCCAGCAGTGGGGGACAGGGGGCCAATGAGCAGTTCTTC.

The chain carries TRBV13 and TRBJ2-2, with 11 bases aligning to TRBD2. Per germline, CDR1 PRHDT and CDR2 FYEKMQ (reference sequence). The CDR3 totals 17 residues. V dropped 5 bases and J dropped 6; count of bases not matched to a gene: 11. The CDR3 region has the DNA TGTGCCAGCAGCCGAGAGAGTAGCGGGAGGGGACCCGGGGAGCTGTTTTTT. As protein: CASSRESSGRGPGELFF. Using reference TRBV13 and TRBJ2-2 for the parts outside the CDR3, the full variable domain is AAGVIQSPRHLIKEKRETATLKCYPIPRHDTVYWYQQGPGQDPQFLISFYEKMQSDKGSIPDRFSAQQFSDYHSELNMSSLELGDSALYFCASSRESSGRGPGELFFGEGSRLTVL.

This chain links TRBV3-1 (or the pseudogene TRBV3-2) with TRBJ1-1, with 8 bases identical to TRBD1. The CDR3 totals 15 residues. The J segment lost 1 base and the V segment lost 0 bases, leaving 1 base of the junction unmatched. Germline CDR1 LGHDT, CDR2 YNNKEL (reference sequence). The CDR3 bases are TGTGCCAGCAGCCAAGAGGGGACAGGGAACACTGAAGCTTTCTTT. Protein: CASSQEGTGNTEAFF.

The V gene is TRBV4-1, the J gene TRBJ2-1; 8 bases align to TRBD1. Per germline, CDR1 MGHRA and CDR2 YSYEKL. The CDR3 has 13 amino acids. With 2 bases clipped from V and 6 bases from J, the junction kept 0 bases outside the gene matches. The DNA of the CDR3 is TGCGCCAGCAGCCAAACAGGGGGCAATGAGCAGTTCTTC. Encoded protein: CASSQTGGNEQFF.

This clone was picked up one time. The chain recombines TRBV29-1 with TRBJ2-3; D perhaps matches TRBD2 (7 bases). CDR3 length: 15 residues. Germline-derived CDR1 and CDR2 are SQVTM and ANQGSEA. V was clipped by 6 bases and J by 1 base, with 17 bases between them. Here the CDR3 reads CSVPGGWTGTDTQYF. The CDR3 DNA reads TGCAGCGTCCCCGGGGGGTGGACAGGCACAGATACGCAGTATTTT.

A word on this clone: Additional DNA sequences in this sample encode the identical CDR3. V and J are TRBV9 and TRBJ1-6; the D is unclear. V lost 2 bases, J lost 6 bases, and 6 bases lay in between. The CDR3 extends over 13 amino acids. CDR1 is SGDLS and CDR2 is YYNGEE in the germline V gene. CDR3 sequence (DNA): TGTGCCAGCAGCGTTACCGGTAATTCACCCCTCCACTTT. Translation: CASSVTGNSPLHF.

The rearrangement joins TRBV28 to TRBJ1-5, with 8 positions matching TRBD1. The CDR3 contains 15 residues. CDR1 MDHEN and CDR2 SYDVKM come from the germline V gene. Unmatched junction bases numbered 10, after V lost 7 bases and J lost 5 bases. CDR3: CASKSDGQGDQPQHF. The CDR3 region has the DNA TGTGCCAGCAAATCAGACGGACAGGGCGATCAGCCCCAGCATTTT. The full variable domain, in which reference TRBV28 and TRBJ1-5 provide the parts outside the CDR3, is DVKVTQSSRYLVKRTGEKVFLECVQDMDHENMFWYRQDPGLGLRLIYFSYDVKMKEKGDIPEGYSVSREKKERFSLILESASTNQTSMYLCASKSDGQGDQPQHFGDGTRLSIL.

The DNA of the CDR3 is TGTGCCAGCAGTGACCGGGAGGTTGGCTATGGCTACACCTTC. Translated, it gives CASSDREVGYGYTF. The chain carries TRBV6-1 and TRBJ1-2; D unresolved. Deletions cut 3 bases from V and 4 bases from J, with 12 bases between. This CDR3 is built from 14 residues. Germline-derived CDR1 and CDR2 are MNHNS and SASEGT.

V usage is TRBV18 and J usage is TRBJ1-2; the match to TRBD1 covers 9 bases. CDR3 length equals 16 residues. V shed 2 bases and J 4 bases; nucleotides not matched to a gene: 8. Germline assignment: CDR1 KGHSH and CDR2 LQKENI. The CDR3, as DNA: TGTGCCAGCTCACCATCGCGGACAGGGGAGAGCTATGGCTACACCTTC. Translating it yields CASSPSRTGESYGYTF.

The sample holds one count of this clone. The rearrangement links TRBV2 to TRBJ2-2; D may be TRBD1 (5 bases). V was clipped by 1 base and J by 4 bases, with 10 bases between them. CDR1 and CDR2 (germline): SNHLY, FYNNEI. The length of the CDR3 is 15 residues. This CDR3 reads CASSEVRGGTGELFF. Here the CDR3 DNA reads TGTGCCAGCAGTGAAGTAAGGGGCGGCACCGGGGAGCTGTTTTTT.

The chain joins TRBV7-9 to TRBJ1-5, with unresolved D. The CDR3 loop spans 12 amino acids. Germline V lookup: CDR1 SEHNR, CDR2 FQNEAQ (reference sequence). V was pared by 5 bases and J by 3 bases, with 5 bases between. The CDR3 bases are TGTGCCAGCAGCAGAGACAATCAGCCCCAGCATTTT. It is translated as CASSRDNQPQHF.

The chain carries TRBV28 and TRBJ1-5; 7 bases line up with TRBD1. V lost 3 bases and J lost 2; bases outside the gene matches: 10. The CDR3 has 17 amino acids. Germline V gene sequence: CDR1 MDHEN, CDR2 SYDVKM. The DNA of the CDR3 is TGTGCCAGCAGTTTCTTTGGCAGGGGGGTTGGCAATCAGCCCCAGCATTTT. Residues: CASSFFGRGVGNQPQHF.